These 10 T cell receptor beta chains were sequenced from one sample in a study of T cell changes during pregnancy in multiple sclerosis. The data were produced by immunoSEQ multiplex PCR, yet TCRdb's version contains in-frame clones alone and is incomplete. The sample consists of just over 60,000 clones, about 92% of them appearing once. The input for sequencing was peripheral blood, taken in the second trimester of pregnancy. All receptors come from a female donor in good health, enrolled as a control in a pregnancy study.

The CDR3 loop reads CASSQGGQGNQPQHF. The CDR3 coding sequence is TGCGCCAGCAGCCAAGGAGGACAGGGAAATCAGCCCCAGCATTTT. V and J are TRBV4-3 and TRBJ1-5, with TRBD1 matching over 8 bases. Germline CDR1 LGHNA, CDR2 YSLEER. Trimming took 1 base from V and 4 from J; bases not matched to a gene: 3. The CDR3 has 15 residues.

This clone showed up just once. Sequence at one end of the junction differs from germline and may be a read error. The chain is built from TRBV5-6 and TRBJ2-3, with a possible D match to TRBD2 (6 bases). Germline CDR1 reads SGHDT; CDR2 reads YYEEEE. This CDR3 has 15 residues. The CDR3 bases are TGTGCCAGCAGCCCGGCTTGGGACTCCACATATACGCAGTATTTT. Protein sequence: CASSPAWDSTYTQYF.

The gene calls are TRBV9 and TRBJ2-7; D gene uncertain. CDR3 length: 14 amino acids. The germline V gene encodes CDR1 SGDLS and CDR2 YYNGEE. Trimming shortened V by 2 bases and J by 0 bases, and 9 bases separated the two germline ends. CDR3 coding DNA: TGTGCCAGCAGCGTGTCTACCGACTCCTACGAGCAGTACTTC. Translation gives CASSVSTDSYEQYF.

This chain links TRBV4-1 with TRBJ2-1; maybe TRBD2 (7 bases). The CDR3 contains 16 residues. Trimming cost V 1 base and J 4 bases, with 14 bases left between them. Looked up from germline, CDR1 is MGHRA and CDR2 is YSYEKL. This CDR3 reads CASSQAAGARYNEQFF. DNA for the CDR3: TGCGCCAGCAGCCAAGCGGCGGGGGCCCGGTACAATGAGCAGTTCTTC.

The chain carries TRBV30 and TRBJ2-5, with D perhaps TRBD1 (6 bases). The CDR3 runs to 12 residues. The germline V gene has CDR1 GTSNPN and CDR2 SVGIG (reference sequence). V was clipped by 3 bases and J by 2 bases, with 7 bases between them. The CDR3 nucleotides are TGTGCCTGGAGCAGGGGTCAAGAGACCCAGTACTTC. Amino acids: CAWSRGQETQYF.

This clone was detected a few times. The chain couples TRBV27 to TRBJ1-5, with 7 bases that match TRBD1. The CDR3 extends over 16 amino acids. With 8 bases clipped from V and 0 bases from J, the junction kept 10 bases outside the gene matches. CDR1 and CDR2 from the germline V gene are MNHEY and SMNVEV (reference sequence). Here the CDR3 reads CASAPGQPYSNQPQHF. The CDR3, as DNA: TGTGCCAGCGCCCCGGGACAGCCATATAGCAATCAGCCCCAGCATTTT.

The genes are TRBV19 and TRBJ1-4; 9 nucleotides line up with TRBD1. Germline V gene sequence: CDR1 LNHDA, CDR2 SQIVND (reference sequence). The junction had 11 bases not matched to a gene; V was cut back by 7 bases and J by 8 bases. The CDR3 runs 15 residues. CDR3 nucleotide sequence: TGTGCCAGTACAGCATTATCGGGACAGGGAGAAAAACTGTTTTTT. This encodes CASTALSGQGEKLFF.

This clone showed up just a few times. The V call is TRBV6-4, the J call TRBJ2-3, with D possibly TRBD1 on 7 matching bases. Germline CDR1 MRHNA, CDR2 SNTAGT. Between the trimmed V and J ends, which lost 0 bases and 9 bases, there was a span of 19 bases. This CDR3 contains 16 residues. The CDR3 region is CASSDSGGAGLETQYF. The CDR3 DNA reads as TGTGCCAGCAGTGACTCAGGGGGCGCGGGGTTAGAGACGCAGTATTTT.

In its sample, this clone was seen once. This rearrangement joins TRBV20-1 to TRBJ2-7; D uncertain. The CDR3 is 11 residues long. Trimming took 7 bases from V and 6 from J, leaving 13 bases between them. Germline V CDR1 and CDR2: DFQATT, SNEGSKA (reference sequence). Written as DNA, the CDR3 is TGCAGTGTTAGGTATCGGTCCGAGCAGTACTTC. It codes for CSVRYRSEQYF.

The chain combines TRBV15 with TRBJ2-2; 7 bases align to TRBD2. CDR1 is LNHNV, CDR2 YYDKDF, per germline (reference sequence). This CDR3 has 12 residues. The V gene end was trimmed by 6 bases and the J gene end by 8 bases; junction bases not matched to a gene: 3. The CDR3 here is CATSLAAGELFF. The CDR3 bases are TGTGCCACCAGTCTAGCGGCGGGGGAGCTGTTTTTT.